This is a list of T cell receptor beta chains from one sample in a study of T cell responses to AZD1222 COVID-19 vaccine. Sequencing was performed with immunoSEQ multiplex PCR; in TCRdb, only in-frame clones are kept and a portion is missing. The sample holds 150,000 to 200,000 clones; 80% to 95% are singletons and the top ten take approximately 4.8%. The source was peripheral blood, collected on day 0 of AZD1222 vaccination. The source is an adult in good health. Each CDR3 is given with its conserved first and last residue. The D gene is left open where the match is weak. Expanded clones are given a class, and other clones once, few, many or no size at all.

length	V	J	D	size	CDR3	DNA
16	TRBV2	TRBJ2-2	TRBD2	NA	CASRSRLAGDTGELFF	TGTGCCAGCAGGTCACGACTAGCGGGAGACACCGGGGAGCTGTTTTTT
14	TRBV2	TRBJ2-6	NA	NA	CASRARGGANVLTF	TGTGCCAGCAGGGCCCGGGGTGGGGCCAACGTCCTGACTTTC
13	TRBV9	TRBJ1-6	NA	NA	CASSPYQDSPLHF	TGTGCCAGCAGCCCTTATCAAGATTCACCCCTCCACTTT
13	TRBV5-4	TRBJ1-2	NA	NA	CASSLRGPRGYTF	TGTGCCAGCAGCCTACGGGGTCCGAGGGGCTACACCTTC
16	TRBV7-6	TRBJ1-3	NA	NA	CASSLGPLTSGNTIYF	TGTGCCAGCAGCTTAGGACCGCTAACCTCAGGAAACACCATATATTTT
15	TRBV11-2	TRBJ1-3	TRBD1	once	CASSLTGGTGNTIYF	TGTGCCAGCAGCCTGACAGGGGGAACTGGAAACACCATATATTTT
13	TRBV6-5	TRBJ2-2	NA	NA	CASSGWEAGELFF	TGTGCCAGCTCCGGTTGGGAGGCCGGGGAGCTGTTTTTT
15	TRBV6-4	TRBJ2-2	NA	NA	CASSPISSNTGELFF	TGTGCCAGCAGTCCCATCTCTAGTAATACCGGGGAGCTGTTTTTT
16	TRBV24-1	TRBJ2-1	TRBD2	NA	CATSDTGLDWIDEQFF	TGTGCCACCAGTGATACGGGACTAGATTGGATCGATGAGCAGTTCTTC
15	TRBV6-1	TRBJ1-2	NA	NA	CASSEEETAIYGYTF	TGTGCCAGCAGTGAGGAGGAGACAGCCATCTATGGCTACACCTTC
15	TRBV19	TRBJ2-7	TRBD2	NA	CASSRTSEGPYEQYF	TGTGCCAGTAGTAGGACTAGCGAAGGGCCCTACGAGCAGTACTTC
15	TRBV7-3	TRBJ2-7	NA	NA	CASSLKLASSYEQYF	TGTGCCAGCAGCTTAAAACTAGCTAGCTCCTACGAGCAGTACTTC
14	TRBV24-1	TRBJ2-1	NA	NA	CATAPRATFNEQFF	TGTGCCACCGCCCCGCGGGCCACCTTCAATGAGCAGTTCTTC
15	TRBV28	TRBJ1-1	NA	NA	CASSTPGSRDTEAFF	TGTGCCAGCTCGACGCCAGGTTCTCGGGACACTGAAGCTTTCTTT
16	TRBV3-1/TRBV3-2	TRBJ2-3	NA	NA	CASSPGPPSITDTQYF	TGTGCCAGCAGCCCCGGTCCTCCTTCAATCACAGATACGCAGTATTTT
12	TRBV30	TRBJ1-2	NA	NA	CAWSGSRYGYTF	TGTGCCTGGAGTGGGTCGCGTTATGGCTACACCTTC
18	TRBV9	TRBJ2-1	TRBD2	NA	CASSAPSSGRDSYNEQFF	TGTGCCAGCAGCGCCCCCTCGAGCGGGAGGGATAGCTACAATGAGCAGTTCTTC